The 8 T cell receptor beta chains below come from one sample, sequenced in a study of Graves' ophthalmopathy and Graves' hyperthyroidism. The authors amplified TCR beta CDR3 regions, and they did so from RNA transcripts for repertoire sequencing. The first round was an RT-PCR with HTBI primers, and the second round was a multiplex PCR. One entry per CDR3 protein, called by TCRdb with MiXCR from the multiplex PCR reads. The table has about 370,000 distinct CDR3 sequences, about 17% seen once. Sequenced material: peripheral blood. The receptors originated from an adult woman with stable Graves' hyperthyroidism.

This clonotype was counted many times. V usage is TRBV7-2 and J usage is TRBJ2-7, with 13 nucleotides matching TRBD2. CDR1 SGHTA and CDR2 FQGNSA come from the germline V gene. V shed 1 base, J shed 1 base, and the junction held 4 bases outside the gene matches. The CDR3 sequence is 17 residues long. The CDR3 DNA is TGTGCCAGCAGCTTAGGAGGGGGACTAGCGGGATCCTACGAGCAGTACTTC. Its protein is CASSLGGGLAGSYEQYF.

This clonotype was seen repeatedly, ten times or more. The chain joins TRBV29-1 to TRBJ1-5; D may be TRBD1 (5 bases). CDR1 and CDR2 (germline): SQVTM, ANQGSEA. This CDR3 has 13 residues. V lost 6 bases, J lost 3 bases, and 12 bases lay in between. The CDR3 protein is CSVIRDSNQPQHF. The CDR3 coding sequence is TGCAGCGTGATCCGGGACTCCAATCAGCCCCAGCATTTT.

This clonotype was seen many times. J is TRBJ2-5 and V is TRBV5-1; D might be TRBD1 (5 bases). Germline assignment: CDR1 SGHRS and CDR2 YFSETQ. The CDR3 has 14 residues. Trimming pared 0 bases from V and 2 bases from J, leaving 8 bases between. The CDR3 coding sequence is TGCGCCAGCAGCTTGGGGACACAACAAGAGACCCAGTACTTC. Protein sequence: CASSLGTQQETQYF.

This clonotype was observed at least ten times. This chain uses TRBV28 with TRBJ2-2; the D gene is possibly TRBD2 (6 bases). This CDR3 has 15 amino acids. Trimming left V 3 bases short and J 0 bases short, with 8 bases between. Germline V gene sequence: CDR1 MDHEN, CDR2 SYDVKM. The CDR3 DNA is TGTGCCAGCAGTTTTGGCGGGACGAACACCGGGGAGCTGTTTTTT. It codes for CASSFGGTNTGELFF. Combining the CDR3 with reference TRBV28 and TRBJ2-2 gives the whole variable domain DVKVTQSSRYLVKRTGEKVFLECVQDMDHENMFWYRQDPGLGLRLIYFSYDVKMKEKGDIPEGYSVSREKKERFSLILESASTNQTSMYLCASSFGGTNTGELFFGEGSRLTVL.

The chain has TRBV13 and TRBJ2-4; maybe TRBD1 (5 bases). The CDR3 length is 12 residues. The germline CDR1 and CDR2 sequences are PRHDT and FYEKMQ (reference sequence). V lost 1 base and J lost 14, with 12 bases in between. The DNA of the CDR3 is TGTGCCAGCAGCTTAGTAGGGGAACTTAAGTACTTC. Translating it yields CASSLVGELKYF.

V is TRBV6-4 and J is TRBJ1-2; D is undetermined. The CDR3 is 13 amino acids. Germline CDR1 MRHNA, CDR2 SNTAGT. V lost 5 bases and J 8 bases, leaving 15 bases between the germline ends. CDR3 in DNA: TGTGCCAGCAGTATAGAAACCCGGCAGGGCTACACCTTC. Translating it yields CASSIETRQGYTF.

Ten or more counts support this clonotype. The V call is TRBV5-1, the J call TRBJ2-7; TRBD1 matches 7 bases. CDR3 length: 14 residues. The V and J ends lost 4 bases and 3 bases, in that order; junction bases with no gene match: 7. Germline loops: CDR1 SGHRS, CDR2 YFSETQ. CDR3 in amino acids: CASSLDRVVYEQYF. The CDR3 DNA is TGCGCCAGCAGCCTAGACAGGGTGGTCTACGAGCAGTACTTC.

The chain joins TRBV5-1 to TRBJ1-1; D is uncertain. The CDR3 sequence is 14 residues long. The V gene's germline CDR1 is SGHRS and CDR2 YFSETQ. Trimming removed 2 bases from V and 3 bases from J, with 11 bases in between. The CDR3 region has the DNA TGCGCCAGCAGCTTTTGGAGTGGGCACACTGAAGCTTTCTTT. Its translation is CASSFWSGHTEAFF.